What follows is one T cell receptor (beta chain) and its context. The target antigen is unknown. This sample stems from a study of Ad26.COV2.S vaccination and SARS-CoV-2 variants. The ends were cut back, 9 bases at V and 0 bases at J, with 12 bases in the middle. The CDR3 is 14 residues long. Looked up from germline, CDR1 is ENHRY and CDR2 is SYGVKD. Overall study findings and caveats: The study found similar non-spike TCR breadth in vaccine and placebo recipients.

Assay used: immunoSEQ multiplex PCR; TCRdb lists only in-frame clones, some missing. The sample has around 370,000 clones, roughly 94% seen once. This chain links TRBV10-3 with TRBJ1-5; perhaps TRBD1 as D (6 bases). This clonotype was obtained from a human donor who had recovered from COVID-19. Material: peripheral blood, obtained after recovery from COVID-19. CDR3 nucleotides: TGTGCCATTTCTAACAGGGATAGCAATCAGCCCCAGCATTTT. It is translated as CAISNRDSNQPQHF.